This T cell receptor (beta chain) appears in the sequencing data of a study of breast tumors, draining lymph nodes, adjacent tissues. General study findings and limits: Tumors had less TCR diversity than lymph nodes, more than nontumor tissue. Luminal-like breast cancer showed significantly higher tumor–nontumor repertoire similarity than basal-like.

The CDR3 runs to 14 residues. Per germline, CDR1 SEHNR and CDR2 FQNEAQ (reference sequence). Trimming cost V 5 bases and J 2 bases, with 13 bases left between them. TCRdb fed the multiplex PCR reads into MiXCR, producing one record per CDR3 protein. The profile covers a few hundred thousand distinct CDR3 sequences, with approximately 36% appearing a single time and 3% to 4% taken by the ten largest. This clonotype was counted at least ten times. What it recognizes is unknown. Samples came from axillary lymph nodes draining the breast cancer. The TCR sequence derives from a female donor with breast cancer. Some clones in this sample may be carry-over from other donors' samples. The specimen sequenced was axillary lymph node tissue. This chain links TRBV7-9 with TRBJ2-7, with D possibly being TRBD1 (6 bases). This CDR3 reads CASSRRDKAYEQYF. Here the CDR3 DNA reads TGTGCCAGCAGCCGCCGGGACAAGGCCTACGAGCAGTACTTC. Full variable domain (missing parts from reference TRBV7-9 and TRBJ2-7): DTGVSQNPRHKITKRGQNVTFRCDPISEHNRLYWYRQTLGQGPEFLTYFQNEAQLEKSRLLSDRFSAERPKGSFSTLEIQRTEQGDSAMYLCASSRRDKAYEQYFGPGTRLTVT.